Below are 9 T cell receptor beta chains sequenced from a single sample in a study of CD8 T cells in Susac syndrome. RNA was extracted with the RNeasy kit, and a quantity of 0.5 to 1 ug was reverse transcribed using random hexamers. TCRdb re-derived calls from the immunoSEQ multiplex PCR reads in MiXCR, one entry per CDR3 protein. In the table there are 250,000 to 300,000 distinct CDR3 sequences, 70% to 90% of which are singletons. The sample taken for sequencing was CD8+ T cells from PBMCs. The receptors here all came from a human donor with multiple sclerosis.

CDR3 nucleotide sequence: TGTGCCAGCACCTCAGCGGGGCTTTCCTACGAGCAGTACTTC. Protein product: CASTSAGLSYEQYF. This chain links TRBV28 with TRBJ2-7; 7 nucleotides match TRBD2. The germline CDR1 and CDR2 sequences are MDHEN and SYDVKM. This CDR3 spans 14 amino acids. Unmatched junction bases numbered 7, after V lost 7 bases and J lost 1 base. The variable domain in full, completed from reference TRBV28 and TRBJ2-7, reads DVKVTQSSRYLVKRTGEKVFLECVQDMDHENMFWYRQDPGLGLRLIYFSYDVKMKEKGDIPEGYSVSREKKERFSLILESASTNQTSMYLCASTSAGLSYEQYFGPGTRLTVT.

This clonotype occurred a few times. The genes are TRBV19 and TRBJ1-1; D call uncertain. CDR1 LNHDA and CDR2 SQIVND come from the germline V gene (reference sequence). Trimming took 3 bases from V and 0 from J, leaving 5 bases between them. This CDR3 spans 13 amino acids. The CDR3 is CASSMFLNTEAFF. The DNA of the CDR3 is TGTGCCAGTAGTATGTTCCTGAACACTGAAGCTTTCTTT.

The rearrangement uses TRBV19 and TRBJ1-6; D not certain. V was pared by 3 bases and J by 10 bases, with 7 bases between. Looked up from germline, CDR1 is LNHDA and CDR2 is SQIVND (reference sequence). There are 12 residues in the CDR3. The CDR3 protein is CASSMGISPLHF. CDR3 nucleotide sequence: TGTGCCAGTAGTATGGGGATCTCACCCCTCCACTTT.

V and J are TRBV27 and TRBJ2-6; 8 bases agree with TRBD1. The CDR3 runs 17 residues. J was trimmed by 1 base and V by 5 bases; bases with no gene match: 7. The germline V gene encodes CDR1 MNHEY and CDR2 SMNVEV (reference sequence). The CDR3 region has the DNA TGTGCCAGCAGTCCAATAGGACAGGGATCTGGGGCCAACGTCCTGACTTTC. It specifies CASSPIGQGSGANVLTF. The whole variable domain, filled in from reference TRBV27 and TRBJ2-6, reads EAQVTQNPRYLITVTGKKLTVTCSQNMNHEYMSWYRQDPGLGLRQIYYSMNVEVTDKGDVPEGYKVSRKEKRNFPLILESPSPNQTSLYFCASSPIGQGSGANVLTFGAGSRLTVL.

J is TRBJ1-1 and V is TRBV7-9, with D perhaps matching TRBD1 (5 bases). V lost 5 bases and J 11 bases, leaving 15 bases between the germline ends. The CDR3 contains 12 residues. The germline V gene has CDR1 SEHNR and CDR2 FQNEAQ (reference sequence). For the CDR3, the DNA is TGTGCCAGCAGCCCTTACCGGGGCGGCGCTTTCTTT. Translated: CASSPYRGGAFF. Full variable domain (outside the CDR3, taken from reference TRBV7-9 and TRBJ1-1): DTGVSQNPRHKITKRGQNVTFRCDPISEHNRLYWYRQTLGQGPEFLTYFQNEAQLEKSRLLSDRFSAERPKGSFSTLEIQRTEQGDSAMYLCASSPYRGGAFFGQGTRLTVV.

The chain uses TRBV21-1 and TRBJ2-1. TRBV21-1 is noted as a pseudogene. CDR3 length equals 13 residues. Written as DNA, the CDR3 is TGTGCCAGCAAGGAGCCGCCCGACAATGAGCAGTTCTTC. This sequence encodes CASKEPPDNEQFF.

This sequence joins TRBV3-1 and TRBJ2-1, with TRBD2 identical over 9 bases. Germline CDR1 reads LGHDT; CDR2 reads YNNKEL (reference sequence). Trimming took 8 bases from V and 0 from J; bases not matched to a gene: 11. This CDR3 is 17 amino acids long. CDR3 DNA: TGTGCCAGCGGAAGCACTAGCGGGTCGAGCTCCTACAATGAGCAGTTCTTC. This sequence encodes CASGSTSGSSSYNEQFF.

The V gene is TRBV7-6, the J gene TRBJ1-1; D is undetermined. The CDR3 runs 16 residues. Germline V lookup: CDR1 SGHVS, CDR2 FNYEAQ. Trimming stripped 0 bases from V and 0 bases from J, with 11 bases between. CDR3: CASSLASDQMNTEAFF. CDR3 nucleotide sequence: TGTGCCAGCAGCTTAGCGAGCGACCAGATGAACACTGAAGCTTTCTTT.

A single count supports this clonotype. The CDR3: CSARGRSSGNTIYF. The CDR3 DNA reads as TGCAGTGCTAGAGGTCGGAGCTCTGGAAACACCATATATTTT. The J gene is TRBJ1-3, the V gene TRBV20-1; D is uncertain. Germline lookup yields CDR1 DFQATT and CDR2 SNEGSKA (reference sequence). With 1 base removed from V and 0 bases from J, the gap between germline ends came to 7 bases. This CDR3 comprises 14 residues.